This T cell receptor beta chain was sequenced for a study of cytomegalovirus exposure and HLA in healthy donors. This clone showed up just once. Trimming took 5 bases from V and 0 from J; bases not matched to a gene: 3. Germline CDR1 is SGHTA and CDR2 is FQGNSA. CDR3 length: 16 residues. Both 60 Vbeta primers and 13 Jbeta primers went into the PCR. Sequencing was performed with immunoSEQ multiplex PCR; in TCRdb, only in-frame clones are kept and a portion is missing. Seen here are 150,000 to 200,000 clones, approximately 83% observed once, and the top ten hold approximately 9.4%. The origin of this receptor is a man between 18 and 29 years old in good health and CMV-seropositive. The sequenced sample consisted of PBMCs. The chain is built from TRBV7-2 and TRBJ2-2; 10 bases match TRBD1. CDR3 sequence: CASSMGQGSNTGELFF. The CDR3 region has the DNA TGTGCCAGCAGCATGGGACAGGGGTCGAACACCGGGGAGCTGTTTTTT.